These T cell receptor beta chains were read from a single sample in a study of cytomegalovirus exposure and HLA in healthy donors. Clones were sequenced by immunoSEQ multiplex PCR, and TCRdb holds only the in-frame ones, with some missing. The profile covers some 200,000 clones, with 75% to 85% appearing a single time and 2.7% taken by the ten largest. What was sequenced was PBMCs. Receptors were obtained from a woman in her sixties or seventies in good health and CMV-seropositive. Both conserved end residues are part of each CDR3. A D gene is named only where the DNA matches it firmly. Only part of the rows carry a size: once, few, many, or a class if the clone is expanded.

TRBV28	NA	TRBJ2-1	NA	CASSPHSGITNEQFF	TGTGCCAGCAGTCCCCATAGCGGTATTACCAATGAGCAGTTCTTC
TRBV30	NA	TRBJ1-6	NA	CAWVRGSDSPLHF	TGTGCCTGGGTTAGGGGGTCGGATTCACCCCTCCACTTT
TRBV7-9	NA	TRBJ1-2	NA	CASSLPEGGYTF	TGTGCCAGCAGCTTACCAGAGGGTGGCTACACCTTC
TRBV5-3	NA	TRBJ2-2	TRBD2	CARSLTSGQNTGELFF	TGTGCCAGAAGCTTGACTAGCGGACAAAACACCGGGGAGCTGTTTTTT
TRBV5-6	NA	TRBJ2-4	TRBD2	CASSPTSGGVGQNIQYF	TGTGCCAGCAGCCCGACTAGCGGGGGGGTTGGGCAAAACATTCAGTACTTC
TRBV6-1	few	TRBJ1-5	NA	CASSEVRVGQPQHF	TGTGCCAGCAGTGAGGTCAGGGTCGGGCAGCCCCAGCATTTT
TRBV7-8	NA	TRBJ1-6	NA	CASSLVRIRVSGNSPLHF	TGTGCCAGCAGCTTAGTCCGGATCAGGGTTTCTGGAAATTCACCCCTCCACTTT
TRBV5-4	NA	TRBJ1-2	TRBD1	CASSLGQGAPGYTF	TGTGCCAGCAGTCTCGGACAGGGGGCGCCAGGCTACACCTTC
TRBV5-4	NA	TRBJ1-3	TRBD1	CASSVDRVVSGNTIYF	TGTGCCAGCAGCGTTGACAGGGTAGTCTCTGGAAACACCATATATTTT
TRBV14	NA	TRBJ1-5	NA	CASSQDSMGRGQPQHF	TGTGCCAGCAGCCAAGATAGTATGGGGCGAGGACAGCCCCAGCATTTT
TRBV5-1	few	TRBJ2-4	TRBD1	CASSPRGTGGGIRAKNIQYF	TGCGCCAGCAGCCCGCGGGGGACAGGGGGCGGCATTAGGGCCAAAAACATTCAGTACTTC
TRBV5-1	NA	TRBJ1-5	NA	CASSLGGGQPQHF	TGCGCCAGCAGCCTGGGGGGGGGCCAGCCCCAGCATTTT
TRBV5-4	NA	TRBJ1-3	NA	CASSLDPGRGMDTIYF	TGTGCCAGCAGCTTGGACCCGGGGAGGGGGATGGACACCATATATTTT
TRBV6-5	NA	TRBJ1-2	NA	CASRVNQGGYTF	TGTGCCAGCAGGGTCAACCAGGGGGGCTACACCTTC
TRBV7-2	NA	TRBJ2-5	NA	CASTRLEETQYF	TGTGCCAGCACACGGCTAGAAGAGACCCAGTACTTC
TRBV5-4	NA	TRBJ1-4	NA	CASSFGGQTNEKLFF	TGTGCCAGCAGCTTCGGAGGGCAAACTAATGAAAAACTGTTTTTT
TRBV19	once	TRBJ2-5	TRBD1	CASRTGGVETQYF	TGTGCCAGTAGAACAGGGGGAGTCGAGACCCAGTACTTC
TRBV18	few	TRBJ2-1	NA	CASSPPVVHEQFF	TGTGCCAGCTCACCACCTGTAGTACATGAGCAGTTCTTC
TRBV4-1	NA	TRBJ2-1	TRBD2	CASSPSTSGAEQFF	TGCGCCAGCAGCCCCTCTACTAGCGGGGCCGAGCAGTTCTTC
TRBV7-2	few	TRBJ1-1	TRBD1	CASSRTGAQTLNTEAFF	TGTGCCAGCAGCAGAACAGGGGCCCAGACCTTGAACACTGAAGCTTTCTTT
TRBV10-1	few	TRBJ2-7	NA	CASGTTGIDEQYF	TGCGCCAGCGGGACCACAGGGATTGACGAGCAGTACTTC
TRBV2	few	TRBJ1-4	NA	CASSDDREVEKLFF	TGTGCCAGCAGCGATGATCGGGAGGTTGAAAAACTGTTTTTT
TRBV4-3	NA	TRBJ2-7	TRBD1	CASSQDVRDEGAGEQYF	TGCGCCAGCAGCCAAGATGTAAGGGACGAGGGGGCCGGCGAGCAGTACTTC
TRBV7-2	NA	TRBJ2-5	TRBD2	CASGAGAQYF	TGTGCCAGCGGAGCGGGGGCCCAGTACTTC
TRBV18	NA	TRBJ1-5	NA	CASSPVGAGEPQHF	TGTGCCAGCTCACCAGTGGGGGCAGGGGAGCCCCAGCATTTT
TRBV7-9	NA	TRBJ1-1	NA	CASSILNTEAFF	TGTGCCAGCAGCATCTTGAACACTGAAGCTTTCTTT
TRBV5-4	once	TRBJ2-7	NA	CASSLPIAGASYEQYF	TGTGCCAGCAGCTTGCCAATCGCGGGGGCGTCCTACGAGCAGTACTTC
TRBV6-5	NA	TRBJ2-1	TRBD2	CASGHTSGGPDEQFF	TGTGCCAGCGGCCATACTAGCGGGGGCCCAGATGAGCAGTTCTTC
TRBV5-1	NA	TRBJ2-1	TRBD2	CASSLVAGGYQFF	TGCGCCAGCAGCTTGGTAGCGGGAGGGTACCAGTTCTTC
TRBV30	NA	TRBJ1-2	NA	CAWSVWGSSGYTF	TGTGCCTGGAGTGTCTGGGGCTCTAGTGGCTACACCTTC
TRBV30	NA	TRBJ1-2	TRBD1	CAWIRFDRGGYGYTF	TGTGCCTGGATCCGCTTCGACAGGGGAGGTTATGGCTACACCTTC
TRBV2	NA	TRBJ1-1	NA	CASQLTGLTLTEAFF	TGTGCCAGCCAGTTGACGGGACTGACACTCACTGAAGCTTTCTTT
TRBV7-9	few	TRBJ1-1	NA	CASSSGTTHTEAFF	TGTGCCAGCAGCTCCGGGACAACCCACACTGAAGCTTTCTTT
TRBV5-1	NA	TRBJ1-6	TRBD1	CASSWGQGGVSPLHF	TGCGCCAGCAGCTGGGGACAGGGTGGAGTTTCACCCCTCCACTTT
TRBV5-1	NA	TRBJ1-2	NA	CASSWQDRSYGYTF	TGCGCCAGCAGCTGGCAGGATAGGTCCTATGGCTACACCTTC
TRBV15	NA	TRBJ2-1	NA	CATSRDGQEGKNEQFF	TGTGCCACCAGCAGAGATGGGCAGGAGGGCAAGAATGAGCAGTTCTTC
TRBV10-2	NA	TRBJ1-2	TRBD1	CASSESQGVLVGYTF	TGCGCCAGCAGTGAGTCTCAGGGGGTCTTGGTTGGCTACACCTTC
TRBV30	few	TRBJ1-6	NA	CAWSPPATDLYSPLHF	TGTGCCTGGAGTCCCCCAGCGACGGACTTATATTCACCCCTCCACTTT